These 21 T cell receptor beta chains were all obtained from the same sample, sequenced in a study of T cell clonotyping in hematopoietic cell transplantation. The time point here: recipient sample about 28 days before transplant, after cytoreduction. Libraries were prepared by immunoSEQ multiplex PCR; TCRdb keeps only in-frame clonotypes and omits some of them. The repertoire consists of around 19,000 clones, with approximately 75% occurring once and the leading ten covering less than 20%. The sequences come from peripheral blood mononuclear cells, collected before stem cell transplant. The receptors here all came from a man in his sixties with acute myeloid leukemia. Some clones in this sample may be carry-over from other donors' samples.

This clone was observed a handful of times. This rearrangement joins TRBV30 to TRBJ2-7, with TRBD1 matching over 7 bases. The CDR3 covers 13 residues. The germline V gene encodes CDR1 GTSNPN and CDR2 SVGIG (reference sequence). V lost 5 bases, J lost 5 bases, and 9 bases stayed unmatched. The CDR3 region is CAWDRQGVHEQYF. For the CDR3, the DNA is TGTGCCTGGGATCGACAGGGAGTCCACGAGCAGTACTTC.

This clone was counted between two and nine times. The gene calls are TRBV30 and TRBJ1-5; D ambiguous. Trimming stripped 0 bases from V and 9 bases from J, with 18 bases between. This CDR3 comprises 15 residues. Germline assignment: CDR1 GTSNPN and CDR2 SVGIG (reference sequence). DNA for the CDR3: TGTGCCTGGAGTGTACGGGGAACGGGGAATGGGCCCCAGCATTTT. Residues: CAWSVRGTGNGPQHF.

This chain connects TRBV4-1 to TRBJ2-1, with a tentative D call TRBD2 (5 bases). Germline V gene data show CDR1 as MGHRA and CDR2 as YSYEKL. Trimming took 0 bases from V and 3 from J, leaving 12 bases between them. This CDR3 is built from 16 residues. CDR3 loop: CASSQDRLANYNEQFF. The CDR3 DNA is TGCGCCAGCAGCCAAGATCGCCTAGCAAACTACAATGAGCAGTTCTTC.

The DNA of the CDR3 is TGTGCCAGCAGTGACGGGGGGCTTGTGAGGACAGATACGCAGTATTTT. It translates to CASSDGGLVRTDTQYF. This chain connects TRBV2 to TRBJ2-3, with D perhaps matching TRBD2 (7 bases). Looked up from germline, CDR1 is SNHLY and CDR2 is FYNNEI. This CDR3 comprises 16 residues. V lost 3 bases and J lost 3, with 16 bases in between.

There are a few counts of this clone. This chain joins TRBV5-1 and TRBJ1-5; TRBD1 is a possible D gene (6 bases). The CDR3 loop spans 14 amino acids. Looked up from germline, CDR1 is SGHRS and CDR2 is YFSETQ. Trimming cost V 2 bases and J 4 bases, with 10 bases left between them. CDR3 residues: CASSLGTPNQPQHF. The CDR3 nucleotides are TGCGCCAGCAGCTTAGGGACACCTAATCAGCCCCAGCATTTT.

The rearrangement links TRBV4-2 to TRBJ2-3; 10 nucleotides match TRBD2. Germline loops: CDR1 LGHNA, CDR2 YNFKEQ. J lost 1 base, V lost 0 bases, and 7 bases had no gene match. CDR3 length: 18 residues. The CDR3 nucleotides are TGTGCCAGCAGCCAAGATCGGAAGCGGGGGGGCGGCACAGATACGCAGTATTTT. Its translation is CASSQDRKRGGGTDTQYF.

The chain carries TRBV9 and TRBJ2-1; 9 bases agree with TRBD1. The CDR3 has 16 amino acids. The V gene's germline CDR1 is SGDLS and CDR2 YYNGEE. V lost 2 bases, J lost 4 bases, and 7 bases stayed unmatched. CDR3 loop: CASSVSDGTGYNEQFF. The CDR3 DNA reads as TGTGCCAGCAGCGTGTCGGACGGGACAGGGTACAATGAGCAGTTCTTC.

The chain employs TRBV4-1 and TRBJ2-3, with 7 positions matching TRBD1. Germline lookup yields CDR1 MGHRA and CDR2 YSYEKL. The CDR3 is 15 residues long. With 0 bases clipped from V and 3 bases from J, the junction kept 3 bases outside the gene matches. The CDR3 loop reads CASSQEQGRTDTQYF. CDR3 nucleotide sequence: TGCGCCAGCAGCCAAGAACAGGGGCGAACAGATACGCAGTATTTT.

The chain couples TRBV10-3 to TRBJ1-3, with D tentatively TRBD1 (5 bases). CDR3 length equals 14 residues. Trimming stripped 0 bases from V and 4 bases from J, with 7 bases between. The V gene's germline CDR1 is ENHRY and CDR2 SYGVKD. In nucleotides, the CDR3 is TGTGCCATCAGTGAGTCGGCAGGGGGAAACACCATATATTTT. The encoded protein is CAISESAGGNTIYF.

The genes are TRBV30 and TRBJ2-3, with 9 nucleotides matching TRBD1. The CDR3 is made up of 14 amino acids. Trimming cost V 4 bases and J 0 bases; bases outside gene matches: 2. CDR1 and CDR2 from the germline V gene are GTSNPN and SVGIG (reference sequence). CDR3: CAWKQGASTDTQYF. The DNA for the CDR3 is TGTGCCTGGAAACAGGGGGCGAGCACAGATACGCAGTATTTT.

The sample holds a few counts of this clone. The chain links TRBV4-3 to TRBJ1-2; D is uncertain. The CDR3 consists of 16 residues. Per the germline V gene, CDR1 is LGHNA and CDR2 is YSLEER. With 0 bases removed from V and 3 bases from J, the gap between germline ends came to 14 bases. CDR3 residues: CASSQDFGETHYGYTF. CDR3 DNA sequence: TGCGCCAGCAGCCAAGATTTCGGGGAGACGCACTATGGCTACACCTTC.

This clone was observed a handful of times. The chain links TRBV5-6 to TRBJ1-6, with 8 bases fitting TRBD1. CDR3 length: 16 residues. V shed 3 bases and J 3 bases; nucleotides not matched to a gene: 5. The V gene's germline CDR1 is SGHDT and CDR2 YYEEEE. The CDR3 protein is CASSSSGTGYNSPLHF. The CDR3 region has the DNA TGTGCCAGCAGCTCTTCCGGGACAGGCTATAATTCACCCCTCCACTTT.

The chain carries TRBV29-1 and TRBJ2-2; possible D gene TRBD1, 6 bases. The CDR3 is 14 residues long. V lost 7 bases to trimming and J lost 4 bases, with 16 bases between them. Germline CDR1 and CDR2: SQVTM and ANQGSEA. As DNA, the CDR3 is TGCAGCGGGAAGGGGACATTCCTCACCGGGGAGCTGTTTTTT. This translates into CSGKGTFLTGELFF.

The V call is TRBV11-3, the J call TRBJ1-1, with a tentative D call TRBD1 (6 bases). From germline, CDR1 is SGHNT and CDR2 YENEEA. The V end lost 2 bases, the J end lost 5 bases, and 18 bases lay between the germline ends. The CDR3 extends over 16 amino acids. The CDR3 loop is CASSLSPGRGWTEAFF. The CDR3 bases are TGTGCCAGCAGCTTATCCCCCGGCAGGGGCTGGACTGAAGCTTTCTTT.

This clone was counted a few times. This rearrangement joins TRBV10-1 to TRBJ2-5; D is uncertain. V gave up 2 bases and J gave up 1 base, with 5 bases separating them. The germline V gene has CDR1 WNHNN and CDR2 SYGVQD (reference sequence). The CDR3 loop spans 13 amino acids. The CDR3 sequence is CASSENSQETQYF. In DNA, the CDR3 is TGCGCCAGCAGTGAGAACAGCCAAGAGACCCAGTACTTC.

This clone is a singleton in its sample. This sequence joins TRBV27 and TRBJ1-2, with a tentative D call TRBD1 (5 bases). Looked up from germline, CDR1 is MNHEY and CDR2 is SMNVEV (reference sequence). CDR3 length: 14 residues. The ends were cut back, 0 bases at V and 5 bases at J, with 10 bases in the middle. The CDR3 DNA reads TGTGCCAGCAGTTTATCACCAGGGACGTATGGCTACACCTTC. Translated: CASSLSPGTYGYTF.

The chain joins TRBV6-1 to TRBJ2-7; TRBD2 agrees at 7 bases. The length of the CDR3 is 14 residues. V shed 1 base, J shed 3 bases, and the junction held 3 bases outside the gene matches. Germline CDR1 reads MNHNS; CDR2 reads SASEGT. As DNA, the CDR3 is TGTGCCAGCAGTGAAGTCTCTAGCGGCTACGAGCAGTACTTC. Amino acid sequence: CASSEVSSGYEQYF.

The chain recombines TRBV5-1 with TRBJ2-4; D is possibly TRBD1 (5 bases). The germline CDR1 and CDR2 sequences are SGHRS and YFSETQ. The CDR3 covers 15 residues. Trimming removed 2 bases from V and 0 bases from J, with 9 bases in between. The CDR3 spells CASSFPDRAKNIQYF. In DNA form, the CDR3 reads TGCGCCAGCAGCTTCCCCGACAGAGCCAAAAACATTCAGTACTTC.

This sequence joins TRBV6-5 and TRBJ1-5; no reliable D call. Per germline, CDR1 MNHEY and CDR2 SVGAGI. The ends were cut back, 5 bases at V and 3 bases at J, with 11 bases in the middle. This CDR3 is 14 amino acids long. The CDR3 DNA reads TGTGCCAGCAGTATTGACATGTTCAATCAGCCCCAGCATTTT. This translates into CASSIDMFNQPQHF.

This clone came up a few times. CDR3 sequence (DNA): TGTGCCAGCAGGGGCCTCGGACGTGCCGAGACCCAGTACTTC. Translating gives CASRGLGRAETQYF. The chain carries TRBV27 and TRBJ2-5, with D unresolved. The V gene's germline CDR1 is MNHEY and CDR2 SMNVEV (reference sequence). Trimming pared 6 bases from V and 5 bases from J, leaving 16 bases between. The CDR3 spans 14 residues.

The chain combines TRBV5-1 with TRBJ2-1; TRBD2 agrees at 10 bases. This CDR3 contains 15 residues. V shed 0 bases and J 8 bases; nucleotides not matched to a gene: 5. The V gene's germline CDR1 is SGHRS and CDR2 YFSETQ. Written as DNA, the CDR3 is TGCGCCAGCAGCTTGGGACTAGCGGGCTTGGATGAGCAGTTCTTC. Translating gives CASSLGLAGLDEQFF.